The rows below give T cell receptor beta chains drawn from one sample of a study of response to subunit inactivated influenza vaccine. Each CDR3 protein is one row after TCRdb ran MiXCR on the RT-PCR reads. This sample has about 540,000 distinct CDR3 sequences; under 25% occur once, and the top ten carry 2.8%. These data also featured in a second study, about T cells expressing NK-cell markers.

Specimen: CD4+ T cells sorted from PBMCs, collected 11 to 12 days after vaccination. Receptors originate from a man between 50 and 59 years old who received an inactivated influenza vaccine. CDR3s include the opening cysteine and the closing phenylalanine or tryptophan. The D gene is left open where the match is weak. Clone size is given for some rows only: seen once, a few or many times, or a class if the clone is expanded.

V gene	D gene	clone size	J gene	CDR3 protein	CDR3 DNA
TRBV7-9	TRBD1	few	TRBJ2-1	CASSSGTVKNEQFF	TGTGCCAGCAGCTCCGGGACAGTAAAAAATGAGCAGTTCTTC
TRBV11-1	NA	NA	TRBJ2-7	CASSFLGRNYEQYF	TGTGCCAGCAGCTTCCTCGGCAGAAATTACGAGCAGTACTTC
TRBV12-3/TRBV12-4	TRBD1	NA	TRBJ2-5	CASSGTGTGGWETQYF	TGTGCCAGCAGTGGGACCGGGACAGGGGGCTGGGAGACCCAGTACTTC
TRBV2	NA	few	TRBJ2-2	CASRFRVGTGELFF	TGTGCCAGCAGGTTCAGGGTAGGCACCGGGGAGCTGTTTTTT
TRBV6-1	NA	NA	TRBJ2-5	CASSQYQYQETQYF	TGTGCCAGCAGTCAGTACCAGTACCAAGAGACCCAGTACTTC
TRBV20-1	NA	NA	TRBJ2-7	CSARDLGGIHKIYEQYF	TGCAGTGCTAGAGATTTAGGTGGGATCCACAAAATCTACGAGCAGTACTTC
TRBV7-2	NA	NA	TRBJ1-5	CASSIGDYSNQPQHF	TGTGCCAGCAGCATAGGGGATTATAGCAATCAGCCCCAGCATTTT
TRBV4-2	NA	NA	TRBJ2-3	CASLGPSADTQYF	TGTGCCAGCCTCGGCCCCTCGGCCGATACGCAGTATTTT
TRBV20-1	NA	few	TRBJ2-7	CSARVGHTYEQYF	TGCAGTGCTAGAGTAGGACATACCTACGAGCAGTACTTC
TRBV4-1	NA	few	TRBJ2-2	CASSPPGATGELFF	TGCGCCAGCAGCCCCCCCGGGGCGACCGGGGAGCTGTTTTTT
TRBV6-5	TRBD1	few	TRBJ2-3	CASSNRDRSTDTQYF	TGTGCCAGCAGTAACAGGGACAGAAGCACAGATACGCAGTATTTT
TRBV12-3/TRBV12-4	NA	few	TRBJ2-1	CASSLALSNDEQFF	TGTGCCAGCAGTTTAGCGCTTAGTAACGATGAGCAGTTCTTC
TRBV7-2	NA	few	TRBJ1-2	CASSLIKNYGYTF	TGTGCCAGCAGCTTAATCAAGAACTATGGCTACACCTTC
TRBV20-1	TRBD2	NA	TRBJ2-4	CSAGLAGNIQYF	TGCAGTGCAGGACTAGCGGGAAACATTCAGTACTTC
TRBV5-6	NA	few	TRBJ2-7	CASSLALYEQYF	TGTGCCAGCAGCTTGGCCCTCTACGAGCAGTACTTC
TRBV10-3	TRBD1	few	TRBJ2-7	CATTTGQGTEQYF	TGTGCCACCACTACGGGACAGGGTACCGAGCAGTACTTC
TRBV6-2/TRBV6-3	NA	few	TRBJ1-2	CASSYSTSGYTF	TGTGCCAGCAGTTATTCAACCTCTGGCTACACCTTC
TRBV2	TRBD1	few	TRBJ2-7	CASSRPRQGVSYEQYF	TGTGCCAGCAGCCGACCGAGACAGGGGGTCTCCTACGAGCAGTACTTC
TRBV5-6	NA	NA	TRBJ2-5	CASSSNGVQETQYF	TGTGCCAGCAGCTCTAACGGGGTCCAAGAGACCCAGTACTTC
TRBV12-3/TRBV12-4	NA	NA	TRBJ1-5	CASTPDSQPQHF	TGTGCCAGCACCCCGGACAGTCAGCCCCAGCATTTT
TRBV4-3	NA	few	TRBJ2-4	CASSQDRTIQYF	TGCGCCAGCAGCCAAGATCGGACCATTCAGTACTTC
TRBV6-2/TRBV6-3	NA	NA	TRBJ2-5	CASNRGGSQYF	TGTGCCAGCAATCGAGGGGGGTCCCAGTACTTC
TRBV12-3/TRBV12-4	NA	NA	TRBJ2-7	CASTPGVFDEQYF	TGTGCCAGCACCCCAGGCGTTTTCGACGAGCAGTACTTC
TRBV20-1	TRBD1	NA	TRBJ1-5	CSAGIFGQDPFGAQHF	TGCAGTGCTGGAATATTCGGACAGGATCCCTTTGGGGCCCAGCATTTT